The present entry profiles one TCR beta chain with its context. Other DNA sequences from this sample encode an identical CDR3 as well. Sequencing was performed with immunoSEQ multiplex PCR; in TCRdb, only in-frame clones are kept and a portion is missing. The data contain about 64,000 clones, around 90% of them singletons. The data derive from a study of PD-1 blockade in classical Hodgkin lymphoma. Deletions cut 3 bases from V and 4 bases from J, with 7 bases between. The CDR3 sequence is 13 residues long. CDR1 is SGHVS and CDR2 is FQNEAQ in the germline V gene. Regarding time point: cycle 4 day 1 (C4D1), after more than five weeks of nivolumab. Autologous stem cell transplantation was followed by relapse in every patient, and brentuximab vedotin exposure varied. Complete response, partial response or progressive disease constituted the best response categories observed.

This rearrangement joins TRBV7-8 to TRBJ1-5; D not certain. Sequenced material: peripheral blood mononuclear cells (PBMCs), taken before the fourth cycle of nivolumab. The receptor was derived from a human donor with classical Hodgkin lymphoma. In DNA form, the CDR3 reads TGTGCCAGCAGCTTCGGGGTAAATCAGCCCCAGCATTTT. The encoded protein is CASSFGVNQPQHF.